This T cell receptor beta chain stems from a study of Graves' ophthalmopathy and Graves' hyperthyroidism. Study results and caveats: Prediction of ophthalmopathy progression reached less than 71% sensitivity and around 75% specificity.

Hyperthyroidism showing no ophthalmopathy within 18 months of follow-up was stable. Germline V gene lookup returns CDR1 MDHEN and CDR2 SYDVKM. This CDR3 comprises 15 residues. Amplified TCR beta CDR3 regions were obtained using RNA transcripts as template. First-round RT-PCR with HTBI primers preceded a second-round multiplex PCR. TCRdb re-called the multiplex PCR reads through MiXCR, storing one row per CDR3 protein. This repertoire shows some 410,000 distinct CDR3 sequences, about 21% found once; its top ten account for roughly 3.2%. This clonotype was counted a few times. Its matching antigen is unknown. The junction differs from germline at one of its ends, possibly a read error.

This sequence was found in a young woman with stable Graves' hyperthyroidism. The sample consisted of peripheral blood. The chain is built from TRBV28 and TRBJ2-4; D possibly corresponds to TRBD1 (5 bases). The CDR3 DNA is TGTGCCAGCAAGCTGGGTGTTGGGGCCAAAAACATTAAGTACTTC. Its translation: CASKLGVGAKNIKYF.